This T cell receptor (beta chain) was identified during a study of lung T cells in sarcoidosis with Löfgren's syndrome. As for the study in general: CD4+ T cells build up in sarcoidosis bronchoalveolar lavage fluid. Löfgren's syndrome patients were the main repertoire analysis focus.

Study results and limitations: Recognition of an unidentified sarcoidosis antigen was only suggested.

This clonotype was counted at least ten times. Its antigen is still unknown. Using its own MiXCR run on the reads, TCRdb lists one record per CDR3 protein. Of some 10,000 distinct CDR3 sequences in the sample, 15% to 20% were seen once. The TCR originated in a human donor with sarcoidosis (Löfgren's syndrome or another form), or a control subject (not recorded which). The sequenced sample was CD4+ T cells from bronchoalveolar lavage.

The CDR3 DNA follows: TGTGCCAGCAGTTTGGTGGGTACGGCTGACTACGAGCAGTACTTC. This encodes CASSLVGTADYEQYF. J is TRBJ2-7 and V is TRBV28; D remains unclear. Trimming took 3 bases from V and 3 from J, leaving 15 bases between them. Germline values: CDR1 MDHEN, CDR2 SYDVKM. The CDR3 length is 15 residues.